A selection of T cell receptor beta chains follows, all from one sample in a study of shared clonotypes between healthy human individuals. Sequencing used immunoSEQ multiplex PCR; TCRdb keeps in-frame clones, though not all of them. The table shows over a million clones, with more than 95% occurring only once. Sample: naive CD4+ T cells sorted from blood. The receptor source for this set is a man aged 25 to 40 in good health. Both conserved end residues are part of each CDR3. A D gene is named only where the DNA matches it firmly. The size field is filled for only some rows; it gives once, few, many or a size class.

CDR3aa: CASRFTGSYEQYF
CDR3nt: TGTGCCAGCAGGTTCACAGGCTCCTACGAGCAGTACTTC
v_gene: TRBV27
abundance: NA
d_gene: NA
j_gene: TRBJ2-7
len: 13

CDR3aa: CASSGAGLAGGSGELFF
CDR3nt: TGTGCCAGCAGTGGAGCGGGACTAGCGGGAGGGTCCGGGGAGCTGTTTTTT
v_gene: TRBV6-1
abundance: NA
d_gene: TRBD2
j_gene: TRBJ2-2
len: 17

CDR3aa: CASSFSIYEQYF
CDR3nt: TGTGCCAGCAGTTTCAGCATCTACGAGCAGTACTTC
v_gene: TRBV28
abundance: NA
d_gene: NA
j_gene: TRBJ2-7
len: 12

CDR3aa: CASSQDLGEGNYGYTF
CDR3nt: TGCGCCAGCAGCCAAGATCTAGGAGAGGGAAACTATGGCTACACCTTC
v_gene: TRBV4-1
abundance: NA
d_gene: NA
j_gene: TRBJ1-2
len: 16

CDR3aa: CASRTPVYGYTF
CDR3nt: TGTGCCAGCAGAACCCCGGTCTATGGCTACACCTTC
v_gene: TRBV2
abundance: NA
d_gene: NA
j_gene: TRBJ1-2
len: 12

CDR3aa: CASSSNESSYNEQFF
CDR3nt: TGTGCCAGCAGCTCCAATGAAAGTAGCTACAATGAGCAGTTCTTC
v_gene: TRBV14
abundance: NA
d_gene: NA
j_gene: TRBJ2-1
len: 15

CDR3aa: CASSSKGQGNYGYTF
CDR3nt: TGTGCCAGCAGCTCAAAAGGACAGGGGAACTATGGCTACACCTTC
v_gene: TRBV5-4
abundance: NA
d_gene: TRBD1
j_gene: TRBJ1-2
len: 15

CDR3aa: CASSPDRPNEKLFF
CDR3nt: TGTGCCAGCAGCCCGGACAGGCCAAATGAAAAACTGTTTTTT
v_gene: TRBV7-9
abundance: NA
d_gene: TRBD1
j_gene: TRBJ1-4
len: 14

CDR3aa: CASSTPGQVPGNTIYF
CDR3nt: TGTGCCAGCAGCACCCCAGGACAGGTACCTGGAAACACCATATATTTT
v_gene: TRBV5-6
abundance: NA
d_gene: TRBD1
j_gene: TRBJ1-3
len: 16

CDR3aa: CASSLTSGRSDTQYF
CDR3nt: TGCGCCAGCAGCCTGACTAGCGGGAGGAGTGATACGCAGTATTTT
v_gene: TRBV5-1
abundance: NA
d_gene: TRBD2
j_gene: TRBJ2-3
len: 15

CDR3aa: CASTVAYQETQYF
CDR3nt: TGTGCCAGCACCGTCGCGTACCAAGAGACCCAGTACTTC
v_gene: TRBV28
abundance: NA
d_gene: NA
j_gene: TRBJ2-5
len: 13

CDR3aa: CASSPGSRYEQYF
CDR3nt: TGTGCCAGCTCACCAGGGAGTCGTTACGAGCAGTACTTC
v_gene: TRBV18
abundance: NA
d_gene: NA
j_gene: TRBJ2-7
len: 13

CDR3aa: CASSPRDALDGYTF
CDR3nt: TGTGCCAGCAGTCCCCGGGACGCGCTTGATGGCTACACCTTC
v_gene: TRBV6-1
abundance: NA
d_gene: NA
j_gene: TRBJ1-2
len: 14

CDR3aa: CASGRGLNEQYF
CDR3nt: TGTGCCAGCGGACGGGGGCTTAACGAGCAGTACTTC
v_gene: TRBV6-5
abundance: once
d_gene: NA
j_gene: TRBJ2-7
len: 12

CDR3aa: CASSLVVASFYNEQFF
CDR3nt: TGTGCCAGCAGCTTAGTAGTGGCTAGCTTCTACAATGAGCAGTTCTTC
v_gene: TRBV11-2
abundance: once
d_gene: NA
j_gene: TRBJ2-1
len: 16

CDR3aa: CASSPQGRGETQYF
CDR3nt: TGTGCCAGCAGTCCCCAAGGGCGGGGGGAGACCCAGTACTTC
v_gene: TRBV6-5
abundance: NA
d_gene: TRBD2
j_gene: TRBJ2-5
len: 14

CDR3aa: CASSETDSNQPQHF
CDR3nt: TGTGCCAGCAGTGAAACGGACAGCAATCAGCCCCAGCATTTT
v_gene: TRBV2
abundance: NA
d_gene: NA
j_gene: TRBJ1-5
len: 14

CDR3aa: CASSLRSDEAFF
CDR3nt: TGTGCCAGCAGCTTAAGGTCGGATGAAGCTTTCTTT
v_gene: TRBV7-9
abundance: NA
d_gene: NA
j_gene: TRBJ1-1
len: 12

CDR3aa: CASSRLVTDTQYF
CDR3nt: TGTGCCAGCAGCCGACTAGTAACAGATACGCAGTATTTT
v_gene: TRBV28
abundance: NA
d_gene: NA
j_gene: TRBJ2-3
len: 13

CDR3aa: CASSLVFSGSTDTQYF
CDR3nt: TGTGCCAGCTCCCTCGTTTTTAGCGGGAGCACAGATACGCAGTATTTT
v_gene: TRBV18
abundance: NA
d_gene: TRBD2
j_gene: TRBJ2-3
len: 16

CDR3aa: CASSEGAEGRQFF
CDR3nt: TGTGCCAGCAGTGAAGGGGCGGAGGGACGGCAGTTCTTC
v_gene: TRBV6-1
abundance: once
d_gene: NA
j_gene: TRBJ2-1
len: 13

CDR3aa: CTSSQDPAGNTFNEQFF
CDR3nt: TGCACCAGCAGCCAGGACCCAGCGGGAAACACTTTCAATGAGCAGTTCTTC
v_gene: TRBV1
abundance: NA
d_gene: NA
j_gene: TRBJ2-1
len: 17

CDR3aa: CASSQDMGASGSQRGQFF
CDR3nt: TGTGCCAGCAGCCAAGATATGGGCGCTAGCGGGTCCCAACGGGGTCAGTTCTTC
v_gene: TRBV4-2
abundance: once
d_gene: TRBD2
j_gene: TRBJ2-1
len: 18

CDR3aa: CASSLDRTRGTGELFF
CDR3nt: TGCGCCAGCAGCTTGGACAGGACCCGAGGCACCGGGGAGCTGTTTTTT
v_gene: TRBV5-1
abundance: NA
d_gene: NA
j_gene: TRBJ2-2
len: 16

CDR3aa: CASSPPGAGTGELFF
CDR3nt: TGTGCCAGCAGCCCCCCCGGGGCGGGGACCGGGGAGCTGTTTTTT
v_gene: TRBV11-2
abundance: NA
d_gene: NA
j_gene: TRBJ2-2
len: 15

CDR3aa: CASSPGGNYEQYF
CDR3nt: TGTGCCAGCTCCCCCGGAGGGAACTACGAGCAGTACTTC
v_gene: TRBV18
abundance: NA
d_gene: NA
j_gene: TRBJ2-7
len: 13

CDR3aa: CASSFGTGEGAFF
CDR3nt: TGCGCCAGCAGCTTTGGGACAGGGGAGGGTGCTTTCTTT
v_gene: TRBV5-1
abundance: NA
d_gene: TRBD1
j_gene: TRBJ1-1
len: 13

CDR3aa: CASRDADRFGEKLFF
CDR3nt: TGTGCCAGCAGGGACGCGGACAGGTTCGGTGAAAAACTGTTTTTT
v_gene: TRBV6-5
abundance: NA
d_gene: TRBD1
j_gene: TRBJ1-4
len: 15

CDR3aa: CSARGMGEQYF
CDR3nt: TGCAGTGCCCGAGGCATGGGCGAGCAGTACTTC
v_gene: TRBV20-1
abundance: NA
d_gene: NA
j_gene: TRBJ2-7
len: 11

CDR3aa: CASSLSLADFQETQYF
CDR3nt: TGCGCCAGCAGCTTATCCCTAGCGGACTTTCAAGAGACCCAGTACTTC
v_gene: TRBV5-1
abundance: NA
d_gene: TRBD2
j_gene: TRBJ2-5
len: 16

CDR3aa: CASSQASLAGGSYEQYF
CDR3nt: TGTGCCAGCAGCCAGGCCTCGCTAGCGGGAGGCTCCTACGAGCAGTACTTC
v_gene: TRBV4-2
abundance: NA
d_gene: TRBD2
j_gene: TRBJ2-7
len: 17

CDR3aa: CASSKLSGGGELFF
CDR3nt: TGTGCCAGCAGCAAACTAAGCGGGGGCGGGGAGCTGTTTTTT
v_gene: TRBV11-3
abundance: NA
d_gene: TRBD2
j_gene: TRBJ2-2
len: 14

CDR3aa: CASSVVAGGGNEQFF
CDR3nt: TGTGCCAGCAGCGTAGTGGCGGGAGGGGGCAATGAGCAGTTCTTC
v_gene: TRBV9
abundance: NA
d_gene: TRBD2
j_gene: TRBJ2-1
len: 15

CDR3aa: CASTTMGAGTGYYEQYF
CDR3nt: TGTGCCAGCACCACTATGGGGGCCGGGACAGGGTACTACGAGCAGTACTTC
v_gene: TRBV28
abundance: NA
d_gene: TRBD1
j_gene: TRBJ2-7
len: 17

CDR3aa: CASSLTRDYEQYF
CDR3nt: TGTGCCAGCAGTTTAACTAGGGACTACGAGCAGTACTTC
v_gene: TRBV6-6
abundance: NA
d_gene: NA
j_gene: TRBJ2-7
len: 13

CDR3aa: CASSLKGRAAEAFF
CDR3nt: TGCGCCAGCAGCTTGAAAGGCAGGGCCGCTGAAGCTTTCTTT
v_gene: TRBV5-1
abundance: NA
d_gene: NA
j_gene: TRBJ1-1
len: 14

CDR3aa: CASSYTDRVGGYTF
CDR3nt: TGTGCCAGCAGTTACACGGACAGGGTGGGCGGCTACACCTTC
v_gene: TRBV6-5
abundance: once
d_gene: TRBD1
j_gene: TRBJ1-2
len: 14

CDR3aa: CASSPPWGLSSYEQYF
CDR3nt: TGTGCCAGCAGCCCCCCCTGGGGCTTAAGCTCCTACGAGCAGTACTTC
v_gene: TRBV7-9
abundance: NA
d_gene: NA
j_gene: TRBJ2-7
len: 16

CDR3aa: CASSRDLAGSGADTQYF
CDR3nt: TGCGCCAGCAGCCGCGACCTAGCGGGCTCAGGGGCAGATACGCAGTATTTT
v_gene: TRBV4-1
abundance: NA
d_gene: TRBD2
j_gene: TRBJ2-3
len: 17

CDR3aa: CASSLAGENTEAFF
CDR3nt: TGCGCCAGCAGCTTGGCGGGGGAGAACACTGAAGCTTTCTTT
v_gene: TRBV5-1
abundance: once
d_gene: NA
j_gene: TRBJ1-1
len: 14

CDR3aa: CASSLGGNTEAFF
CDR3nt: TGTGCCAGCAGCCTAGGGGGAAACACTGAAGCTTTCTTT
v_gene: TRBV5-4
abundance: NA
d_gene: NA
j_gene: TRBJ1-1
len: 13

CDR3aa: CASRATGFPTDTQYF
CDR3nt: TGTGCCAGCAGGGCTACAGGGTTTCCCACAGATACGCAGTATTTT
v_gene: TRBV6-4
abundance: NA
d_gene: NA
j_gene: TRBJ2-3
len: 15

CDR3aa: CASLSPRAERLDTQYF
CDR3nt: TGCGCCAGCCTATCTCCTAGGGCGGAACGCTTGGATACGCAGTATTTT
v_gene: TRBV5-1
abundance: NA
d_gene: NA
j_gene: TRBJ2-3
len: 16

CDR3aa: CASSLADRGHNYGYTF
CDR3nt: TGTGCCAGCAGCTTAGCGGACAGGGGCCATAACTATGGCTACACCTTC
v_gene: TRBV7-6
abundance: NA
d_gene: TRBD1
j_gene: TRBJ1-2
len: 16

CDR3aa: CAWSVARTSGSHEQYF
CDR3nt: TGTGCCTGGAGTGTAGCCCGGACTAGCGGGAGTCACGAGCAGTACTTC
v_gene: TRBV30
abundance: NA
d_gene: TRBD2
j_gene: TRBJ2-7
len: 16

CDR3aa: CASSSSGLAAYEQYF
CDR3nt: TGTGCCAGTAGTAGCTCGGGACTAGCGGCCTACGAGCAGTACTTC
v_gene: TRBV19
abundance: NA
d_gene: TRBD2
j_gene: TRBJ2-7
len: 15